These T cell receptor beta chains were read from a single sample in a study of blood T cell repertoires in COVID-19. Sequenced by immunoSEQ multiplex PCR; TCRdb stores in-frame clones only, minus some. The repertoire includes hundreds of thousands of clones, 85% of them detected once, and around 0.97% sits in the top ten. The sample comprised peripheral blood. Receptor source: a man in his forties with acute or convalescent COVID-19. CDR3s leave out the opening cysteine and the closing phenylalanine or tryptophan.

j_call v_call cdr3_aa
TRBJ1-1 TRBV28 ASRPNTGSQGNTEAF
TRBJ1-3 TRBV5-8 ASSLGARGSWGTIY
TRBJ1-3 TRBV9 ASSITGQRNTIY
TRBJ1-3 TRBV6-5 ASNHASSGNTIY
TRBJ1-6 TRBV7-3 ASSLAGSYNSPLH
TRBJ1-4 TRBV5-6 ASSFSRTGEEKLF
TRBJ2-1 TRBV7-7 ASSFSGTGGYEQF
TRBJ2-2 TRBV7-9 ASSAGFGELF
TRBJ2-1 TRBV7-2 ASSLAGSGYNEQF
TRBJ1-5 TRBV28 ASSSGTGGILRGANQPQH